The 22 T cell receptor beta chains given below trace back to one sample, sequenced in a study of regulatory T cells in long-lasting Graves disease (dated by TCRdb to 2020 to 2022). Per the publication, the time point label means: newly diagnosed GD, antithyroid drugs for less than 3 months. For both TCR sequencing and RNA sequencing, RNA was extracted from PBMCs in TRIzol. Receptor libraries were prepared by multiplex PCR. Instrument on record: Illumina HiSeq 4000. CDR3 regions were amplified by Arm-PCR with iRepertoire HTBI primers to construct TCR beta libraries. TCRdb's own reprocessing of the public reads used fastp at Q25 and MiXCR and kept productive beta chains. Rows matching on CDR3 protein sequence are summarized as one entry with the most common DNA and genes. This sample has around 420,000 distinct CDR3 sequences in its table, and about 15% of those were observed once. Approximately 7.8% of the sample is held by the ten biggest clonotypes.

In addition, the sample was reused for a study of T cells in Graves' hyperthyroidism and ophthalmopathy.

The sequences come from peripheral blood mononuclear cells (PBMCs), collected at new diagnosis, from a patient treated with antithyroid drugs. The source of these receptors is a woman in her thirties or forties with Graves disease. Donor details come from another sample of the same person, matched by shared clones.

This clonotype showed up many times. The chain couples TRBV11-2 to TRBJ2-1, with a possible D match to TRBD1 (6 bases). The V end was cut by 6 bases, the J end by 3 bases, with 15 bases between. The CDR3 is 15 amino acids. The germline V gene encodes CDR1 SGHAT and CDR2 FQNNGV. CDR3 amino acids: CASSRHREGYNEQFF. Here the CDR3 DNA reads TGTGCCAGCAGTCGGCACAGGGAAGGCTACAATGAGCAGTTCTTC.

The chain recombines TRBV11-2 with TRBJ2-5; TRBD1 aligns across 8 bases. Germline V CDR1 and CDR2: SGHAT, FQNNGV. Losses at the gene ends were 5 bases for V and 5 bases for J; bases not matched to a gene: 10. The CDR3 is 15 amino acids. The CDR3 sequence is CASSPGTGPGETQYF. The CDR3 DNA sequence: TGTGCCAGCAGCCCAGGGACAGGCCCCGGGGAGACCCAGTACTTC.

V usage is TRBV12-3 or TRBV12-4 and J usage is TRBJ2-1; no reliable D call. The germline V and J ends were trimmed by 6 bases and 9 bases, with 12 bases remaining between them. The CDR3 has 12 amino acids. Written as DNA, the CDR3 is TGTGCCAGCAGCTCTGACGGGTTTGAGCAGTTCTTC. Translating gives CASSSDGFEQFF.

This clonotype was recorded many times. The chain joins TRBV11-3 to TRBJ1-1, with D uncertain. Germline CDR1 and CDR2: SGHNT and YENEEA. Trimming took off 8 bases at V and 5 bases at J, with 18 bases between the two ends. The CDR3 has 14 residues. This chain's CDR3 is CASRLGSEGTEAFF. The CDR3 region has the DNA TGTGCCAGCCGTCTAGGCTCAGAGGGAACTGAAGCTTTCTTT.

V gene TRBV6-5 combines with J gene TRBJ2-7; 13 nucleotides line up with TRBD2. CDR1 and CDR2 (germline): MNHEY, SVGAGI. CDR3 length equals 17 residues. The ends lost 0 bases at V and 3 bases at J; junction bases unmatched: 5. CDR3 nucleotide sequence: TGTGCCAGCAGTTACTCGAGACTAGCGGGAGGTTACTACGAGCAGTACTTC. Translated: CASSYSRLAGGYYEQYF.

At least ten counts were recorded for this clonotype. The gene calls are TRBV7-9 and TRBJ1-2; D is ambiguous. Germline CDR1 is SEHNR and CDR2 is FQNEAQ (reference sequence). Trimming removed 1 base from V and 8 bases from J, with 11 bases in between. The CDR3 runs 13 residues. The CDR3 bases are TGTGCCAGCAGCTTAGATTCGTTTGGCGGCTACACCTTC. Translation gives CASSLDSFGGYTF. The whole variable domain, remainder taken from reference TRBV7-9 and TRBJ1-2, is DTGVSQNPRHKITKRGQNVTFRCDPISEHNRLYWYRQTLGQGPEFLTYFQNEAQLEKSRLLSDRFSAERPKGSFSTLEIQRTEQGDSAMYLCASSLDSFGGYTFGSGTRLTVV.

Turning to this clonotype: With a far larger clone one base away, a read error is the likely cause. The genes are TRBV11-2 and TRBJ1-5, with 8 bases lining up with TRBD1. The CDR3 is made up of 15 amino acids. The V segment lost 4 bases and the J segment 7 bases; nucleotides outside the gene matches: 9. Germline V gene data show CDR1 as SGHAT and CDR2 as FQNNGV. CDR3 amino acids: CASSWDRSLGQPQHF. The CDR3 DNA sequence: TGTGCCAGCAGCTGGGACAGGAGCTTAGGCCAGCCCCAGCATTTT.

The V gene is TRBV28, the J gene TRBJ1-1, with 7 positions matching TRBD1. J lost 7 bases, V lost 10 bases, and 6 bases had no gene match. The germline gives CDR1 MDHEN, CDR2 SYDVKM. This CDR3 comprises 11 residues. This CDR3 reads CATEGQVEAFF. The CDR3 region has the DNA TGTGCCACCGAAGGACAGGTTGAAGCTTTCTTT.

This clonotype showed up many times. This chain joins TRBV28 and TRBJ2-1; 7 positions agree with TRBD1. This CDR3 contains 14 residues. The germline CDR1 and CDR2 sequences are MDHEN and SYDVKM. J was trimmed by 5 bases and V by 6 bases; bases with no gene match: 7. CDR3 in amino acids: CASSPRGRNNEQFF. CDR3 sequence (DNA): TGTGCCAGCAGCCCGAGGGGGCGGAACAATGAGCAGTTCTTC.

The V and J genes are TRBV9 and TRBJ2-1, with D possibly called TRBD1 or TRBD2 (6 bases each). CDR3 size: 18 residues. Looked up from germline, CDR1 is SGDLS and CDR2 is YYNGEE. V was trimmed by 4 bases and J by 0 bases, leaving 20 bases between them. CDR3 DNA sequence: TGTGCCAGCAGCCATACGGGGGCCCTTCAGAGCTCCTACAATGAGCAGTTCTTC. It specifies CASSHTGALQSSYNEQFF.

The chain has TRBV5-4 and TRBJ2-5; 10 bases are shared with TRBD2. The CDR3 covers 17 residues. Losses at the gene ends were 6 bases for V and 2 bases for J; bases not matched to a gene: 13. Germline V gives CDR1 SGHNT, CDR2 YYREEE (reference sequence). The CDR3 sequence is CASTPGTSARGQETQYF. The DNA for the CDR3 is TGTGCCAGCACCCCCGGGACTAGCGCCAGGGGTCAAGAGACCCAGTACTTC.

This clonotype appeared many times. The chain carries TRBV28 and TRBJ1-5, with a possible D match to TRBD1 (6 bases). The germline gives CDR1 MDHEN, CDR2 SYDVKM. The CDR3 spans 13 residues. V lost 6 bases, J lost 4 bases, and 10 bases lay in between. The CDR3 loop is CASRPTGNQPQHF. In DNA form, the CDR3 reads TGTGCCAGCAGACCGACAGGAAATCAGCCCCAGCATTTT.

The table lists this clonotype with many counts. The chain is built from TRBV5-5 and TRBJ2-7, with 12 positions matching TRBD2. V gave up 3 bases and J gave up 6 bases; unmatched junction bases: 13. CDR1 is SGHKS, CDR2 YYEKEE, per germline (reference sequence). This CDR3 region has 17 residues. The CDR3: CASSWSSQTSGSVEQYF. The CDR3 nucleotides are TGTGCCAGCAGCTGGAGCTCCCAGACTAGCGGGAGTGTCGAGCAGTACTTC.

This clonotype was counted ten times or more. The chain combines TRBV7-9 with TRBJ2-3; possibly TRBD1 for D (5 bases). Per the germline V gene, CDR1 is SEHNR and CDR2 is FQNEAQ (reference sequence). Trimming left V 4 bases short and J 4 bases short, with 15 bases between. The CDR3 has 15 amino acids. As DNA, the CDR3 is TGTGCCAGCAGCTCCTGGACGAAGGGGCCAGATACGCAGTATTTT. Translation: CASSSWTKGPDTQYF. Together with reference TRBV7-9 and TRBJ2-3, the CDR3 gives the full variable domain: DTGVSQNPRHKITKRGQNVTFRCDPISEHNRLYWYRQTLGQGPEFLTYFQNEAQLEKSRLLSDRFSAERPKGSFSTLEIQRTEQGDSAMYLCASSSWTKGPDTQYFGPGTRLTVL.

This clonotype was found many times. This chain joins TRBV7-2 and TRBJ2-3; tentative D call: TRBD1 (6 bases). Germline CDR1 and CDR2: SGHTA and FQGNSA. CDR3 length equals 14 residues. Trimming took 4 bases from V and 3 from J, leaving 11 bases between them. The CDR3 DNA follows: TGTGCCAGCAGCTCCAGGGGTAGAACAGATACGCAGTATTTT. This gives the protein CASSSRGRTDTQYF.

This clonotype showed up many times. This CDR3 reads CASSFAPELTGQPQHF. CDR3 in DNA: TGTGCCAGCAGTTTTGCCCCGGAACTAACGGGTCAGCCCCAGCATTTT. The chain carries TRBV28 and TRBJ1-5; D is unclear. V lost 3 bases and J 6 bases, leaving 18 bases between the germline ends. The CDR3 runs to 16 residues. The V gene's germline CDR1 is MDHEN and CDR2 SYDVKM.

The chain uses TRBV9 and TRBJ2-2; D gene unclear. This CDR3 has 13 amino acids. In germline, CDR1 is SGDLS, CDR2 YYNGEE. Trimming took 3 bases from V and 6 from J, leaving 9 bases between them. CDR3 DNA: TGTGCCAGCAGCGGAGGCGTGTCCGGGGAGCTGTTTTTT. Amino acids: CASSGGVSGELFF.

This clonotype was found many times. This chain links TRBV7-2 with TRBJ2-1; D may be TRBD2 (6 bases). Per germline, CDR1 SGHTA and CDR2 FQGNSA. The V end was cut by 1 base, the J end by 2 bases, with 9 bases between. There are 15 residues in the CDR3. The CDR3 region has the DNA TGTGCCAGCAGCTTAGGACTAGGCACCTACAATGAGCAGTTCTTC. Protein: CASSLGLGTYNEQFF.

This clonotype has a count of ten or more. The rearrangement uses TRBV29-1 and TRBJ1-2; D perhaps matches TRBD1 (5 bases). CDR1 and CDR2 (germline): SQVTM, ANQGSEA. V dropped 6 bases and J dropped 3 bases, with 20 bases sitting between them. The CDR3 is 15 amino acids. The chain's CDR3 is CSVGPGLQAHYGYTF. The CDR3 DNA reads TGCAGCGTGGGACCGGGACTCCAAGCCCACTATGGCTACACCTTC.

This clonotype was counted at least ten times. The rearrangement links TRBV28 to TRBJ1-5, with 10 bases matching TRBD1. CDR3 length: 14 amino acids. Trimming took 6 bases from V and 2 from J; bases not matched to a gene: 1. The V gene's germline CDR1 is MDHEN and CDR2 SYDVKM. CDR3 sequence: CASRTGGGNQPQHF. CDR3 coding DNA: TGTGCCAGCAGGACAGGGGGCGGCAATCAGCCCCAGCATTTT.

This clonotype has ten or more counts. The chain carries TRBV12-3 or TRBV12-4 and TRBJ1-5; D gene uncertain. The CDR3 spans 16 residues. Trimming left V 1 base short and J 0 bases short, with 10 bases between. CDR3 coding DNA: TGTGCCAGCAGTTTAGGTCCCAGTAGTAGCAATCAGCCCCAGCATTTT. Its protein product is CASSLGPSSSNQPQHF.

This clonotype was seen repeatedly, ten times or more. The chain couples TRBV5-6 to TRBJ2-3; 13 bases align to TRBD2. This CDR3 is built from 15 residues. V shed 0 bases and J 5 bases; nucleotides not matched to a gene: 0. Germline assignment: CDR1 SGHDT and CDR2 YYEEEE. CDR3: CASSLGTSGRDTQYF. In DNA, the CDR3 is TGTGCCAGCAGCTTGGGGACTAGCGGGAGAGATACGCAGTATTTT.